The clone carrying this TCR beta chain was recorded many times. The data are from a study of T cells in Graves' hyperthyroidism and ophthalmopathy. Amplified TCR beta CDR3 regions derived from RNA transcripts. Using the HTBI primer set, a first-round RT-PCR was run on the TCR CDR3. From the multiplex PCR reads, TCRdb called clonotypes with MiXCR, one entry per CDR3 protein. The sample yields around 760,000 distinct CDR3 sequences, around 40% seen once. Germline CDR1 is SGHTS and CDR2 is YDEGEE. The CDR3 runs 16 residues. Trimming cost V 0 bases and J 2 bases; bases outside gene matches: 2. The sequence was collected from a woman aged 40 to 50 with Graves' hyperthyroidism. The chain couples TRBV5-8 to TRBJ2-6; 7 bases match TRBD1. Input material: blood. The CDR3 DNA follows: TGTGCCAGCAGCTTGGCGGGGACAGCTGGGGCCAACGTCCTGACTTTC. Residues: CASSLAGTAGANVLTF.